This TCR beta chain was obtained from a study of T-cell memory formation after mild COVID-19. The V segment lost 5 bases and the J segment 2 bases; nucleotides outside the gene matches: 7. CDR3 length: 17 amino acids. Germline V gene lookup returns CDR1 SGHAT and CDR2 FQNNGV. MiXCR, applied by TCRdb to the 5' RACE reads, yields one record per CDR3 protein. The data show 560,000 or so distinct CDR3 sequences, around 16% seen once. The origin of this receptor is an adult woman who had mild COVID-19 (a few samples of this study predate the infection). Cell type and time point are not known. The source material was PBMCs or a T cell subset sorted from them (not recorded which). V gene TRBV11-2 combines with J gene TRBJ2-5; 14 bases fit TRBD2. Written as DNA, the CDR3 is TGTGCCAGCAGCACGGGACTAGCGGGAGTGGGGCAAGAGACCCAGTACTTC. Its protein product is CASSTGLAGVGQETQYF.